What follows are 24 T cell receptor beta chains derived from one specimen sequenced in a study of regulatory T cells in long-lasting Graves disease. The authors built TCR beta libraries using iRepertoire HTBI primers and Arm-PCR of CDR3 regions. TCRdb re-called the multiplex PCR reads through MiXCR, storing one row per CDR3 protein. The sample yields fewer than 550,000 distinct CDR3 sequences, approximately 21% seen once. Time point: persistent/refractory GD, antithyroid drugs over 5 years with positive TRAb. Extracted PBMC RNA gave rise to the TCR library. Specimen: peripheral blood mononuclear cells (PBMCs), collected when the disease was refractory, from a patient treated with antithyroid drugs. The receptor set was obtained from a female donor with Graves disease.

Many counts were recorded for this clonotype. This chain uses TRBV20-1 with TRBJ1-4, with TRBD1 matching over 10 bases. The CDR3 is 14 residues long. Germline values: CDR1 DFQATT, CDR2 SNEGSKA (reference sequence). Trimming at V came to 0 bases and at J to 5 bases, leaving 0 bases not matched to a gene. The CDR3 DNA reads as TGCAGTGCTAGAGAGGACAGGGGGAATGAAAAACTGTTTTTT. Amino acid sequence: CSAREDRGNEKLFF.

This clonotype was seen a few times. The chain combines TRBV6-1 with TRBJ1-5; 7 nucleotides agree with TRBD1. The trim removed 6 bases at V and 3 bases at J, leaving 8 bases unmatched. CDR3 size: 15 residues. Looked up from germline, CDR1 is MNHNS and CDR2 is SASEGT. The CDR3, as DNA: TGTGCCAGCAGCACCCGGGACAGTATCAATCAGCCCCAGCATTTT. It encodes CASSTRDSINQPQHF.

The rearrangement joins TRBV5-1 to TRBJ2-5; TRBD1 agrees at 8 bases. J lost 1 base, V lost 1 base, and 6 bases had no gene match. The CDR3 runs to 16 residues. CDR1 is SGHRS and CDR2 is YFSETQ in the germline V gene. DNA of the CDR3: TGCGCCAGCAGCTTGCGGACCAGGGGGCCCCAAGAGACCCAGTACTTC. Its protein is CASSLRTRGPQETQYF.

This clonotype was found a few times. V is TRBV29-1 and J is TRBJ2-5; unclear D gene. This CDR3 is 13 amino acids long. Germline CDR1 is SQVTM and CDR2 is ANQGSEA. V lost 1 base and J lost 1, with 7 bases in between. CDR3 nucleotides: TGCAGCGTTGAAGGTCAGACCCAAGAGACCCAGTACTTC. Its protein product is CSVEGQTQETQYF.

The chain combines TRBV5-1 with TRBJ2-7; D may be TRBD1 (6 bases). The CDR3 runs 14 residues. Germline V gives CDR1 SGHRS, CDR2 YFSETQ. V lost 3 bases, J lost 7 bases, and 17 bases lay in between. CDR3 sequence: CASSYGPGRGEQYF. CDR3 nucleotides: TGCGCCAGCAGCTATGGGCCCGGCAGGGGAGAGCAGTACTTC.

This chain links TRBV6-5 with TRBJ2-7; 7 bases are shared with TRBD2. Germline V lookup: CDR1 MNHEY, CDR2 SVGAGI. The CDR3 is 15 residues long. The junction had 8 bases not matched to a gene; V was cut back by 4 bases and J by 2 bases. This CDR3 reads CASSSAGEGTYEQYF. The CDR3 DNA follows: TGTGCCAGCAGTTCCGCGGGGGAAGGTACCTACGAGCAGTACTTC.

This clonotype was recorded a few times. This may arise from a read error, as a much more abundant clone is one base away. This CDR3 fails to terminate in the conserved phenylalanine or tryptophan, so it likely reflects a read error. The CDR3 region has the DNA TGTGCCAGCAGTTACTCGGAGCGCGAGCAGTACCTC. Amino acids: CASSYSEREQYL. J is TRBJ2-7 and V is TRBV6-6, with unresolved D. The length of the CDR3 is 12 residues. V lost 0 bases, J lost 6 bases, and 6 bases lay in between. Germline CDR1 is MNHNY and CDR2 is SVGAGI (reference sequence).

This clonotype was observed a handful of times. The rearrangement links TRBV7-2 to TRBJ2-5, with D hard to call. The CDR3 is made up of 15 amino acids. V was trimmed by 1 base and J by 0 bases, leaving 9 bases between them. Germline lookup yields CDR1 SGHTA and CDR2 FQGNSA. CDR3 DNA: TGTGCCAGCAGCTTAGATGCCAGGTACCAAGAGACCCAGTACTTC. Its translation is CASSLDARYQETQYF.

Many counts were recorded for this clonotype. The rearrangement uses TRBV10-1 and TRBJ1-5; possible D gene TRBD1, 5 bases. V was shortened by 4 bases and J by 1 base, with 14 bases between the two germline ends. Germline values: CDR1 WNHNN, CDR2 SYGVQD (reference sequence). The CDR3 extends over 16 amino acids. The CDR3 protein is CASSGARGMSNQPQHF. In nucleotides, the CDR3 is TGCGCCAGCAGTGGAGCAAGGGGCATGAGCAATCAGCCCCAGCATTTT.

The V and J genes are TRBV7-9 and TRBJ2-3, with D hard to call. The CDR3 consists of 13 residues. The V end was cut by 7 bases, the J end by 3 bases, with 11 bases between. CDR1 and CDR2 from the germline V gene are SEHNR and FQNEAQ (reference sequence). The CDR3 nucleotides read TGTGCCAGCAACCCACCCTCTACAGATACGCAGTATTTT. Translated: CASNPPSTDTQYF.

This clonotype was detected many times. The chain employs TRBV28 and TRBJ2-7, with 7 bases identical to TRBD1. Germline-derived CDR1 and CDR2 are MDHEN and SYDVKM. The CDR3 consists of 18 residues. Trimming at V came to 3 bases and at J to 0 bases, leaving 14 bases not matched to a gene. The CDR3 loop reads CASSFPTGATLSSYEQYF. The CDR3 DNA reads as TGTGCCAGCAGTTTCCCCACAGGGGCCACATTGAGCTCCTACGAGCAGTACTTC.

In this sample, this clonotype turned up many times. V gene TRBV7-3 combines with J gene TRBJ2-4, with a weak D call TRBD1 (5 bases). V lost 4 bases and J 5 bases, leaving 9 bases between the germline ends. The CDR3 contains 13 residues. CDR1 is SGHTA and CDR2 is FQGTGA in the germline V gene. Here the CDR3 reads CASSYDRENIQYF. The CDR3 DNA follows: TGTGCCAGCAGCTACGACAGAGAAAACATTCAGTACTTC.

With respect to this clonotype: Just one base apart from a much larger clone, this may be a read error. This rearrangement joins TRBV29-1 to TRBJ2-5; 14 bases align to TRBD2. Trimming took 4 bases from V and 3 from J; bases not matched to a gene: 1. This CDR3 has 14 amino acids. In germline, CDR1 is SQVTM, CDR2 ANQGSEA. Written as DNA, the CDR3 is TGCAGCGTTGGGGGACTAGCGGGGGAAGAGACCCAGTACTTC. Residues: CSVGGLAGEETQYF.

The gene calls are TRBV3-1 and TRBJ2-7; TRBD2 aligns across 8 bases. Germline CDR1 reads LGHDT; CDR2 reads YNNKEL (reference sequence). J lost 3 bases, V lost 0 bases, and 4 bases had no gene match. This CDR3 contains 15 residues. CDR3: CASSQDVAGFYEQYF. As DNA, the CDR3 is TGTGCCAGCAGCCAAGACGTAGCGGGGTTCTACGAGCAGTACTTC.

This clonotype was detected many times. The chain is built from TRBV6-2 or TRBV6-3 and TRBJ2-5; 14 nucleotides align to TRBD2. The germline gives CDR1 MNHEY, CDR2 SVGEGT. This CDR3 contains 19 residues. With V trimmed by 3 bases and J by 1 base, 10 bases remained unmatched. The CDR3 is CASSYSGLAGGSTQETQYF. CDR3 DNA sequence: TGTGCCAGCAGTTATTCCGGACTAGCGGGGGGATCAACCCAAGAGACCCAGTACTTC.

The chain joins TRBV4-1 to TRBJ1-2; TRBD1 might be the D (6 bases). Per germline, CDR1 MGHRA and CDR2 YSYEKL. V dropped 1 base and J dropped 4 bases, with 16 bases sitting between them. This CDR3 spans 16 amino acids. CDR3 loop: CASSQGGTSHSYGYTF. CDR3 nucleotide sequence: TGCGCCAGCAGCCAAGGGGGGACATCTCATTCCTATGGCTACACCTTC.

This clonotype was recorded many times. The chain links TRBV29-1 to TRBJ1-1; 11 bases match TRBD1. The J segment lost 5 bases and the V segment lost 0 bases, leaving 8 bases of the junction unmatched. This CDR3 has 16 residues. Germline loops: CDR1 SQVTM, CDR2 ANQGSEA. Here the CDR3 DNA reads TGCAGCGTTGAAGACCCCTCTCGGGACAGGGGGACTGAAGCTTTCTTT. Its translation: CSVEDPSRDRGTEAFF. The variable domain in full, with the rest retrieved from reference TRBV29-1 and TRBJ1-1, is SAVISQKPSRDICQRGTSLTIQCQVDSQVTMMFWYRQQPGQSLTLIATANQGSEATYESGFVIDKFPISRPNLTFSTLTVSNMSPEDSSIYLCSVEDPSRDRGTEAFFGQGTRLTVV.

The chain joins TRBV29-1 to TRBJ1-2; TRBD1 is a possible D gene (6 bases). The ends were cut back, 8 bases at V and 4 bases at J, with 20 bases in the middle. CDR1 SQVTM and CDR2 ANQGSEA come from the germline V gene. CDR3 length: 14 amino acids. The CDR3 loop reads CSTRQDPPLYGYTF. The CDR3 DNA is TGCAGCACCCGACAGGACCCCCCTCTCTATGGCTACACCTTC.

This clonotype occurred many times. The chain carries TRBV24-1 and TRBJ1-2; the match to TRBD1 covers 9 bases. V gave up 2 bases and J gave up 7 bases; unmatched junction bases: 4. This CDR3 is built from 14 residues. Germline V gene data show CDR1 as KGHDR and CDR2 as SFDVKD. CDR3 residues: CATSDWDRDGGYTF. The DNA for the CDR3 is TGTGCCACCAGTGATTGGGACAGGGACGGTGGCTACACCTTC.

This clonotype was counted only a few times. The chain uses TRBV29-1 and TRBJ2-7; possible D gene TRBD2, 6 bases. V was clipped by 4 bases and J by 2 bases, with 12 bases between them. The CDR3 runs 13 residues. Germline V lookup: CDR1 SQVTM, CDR2 ANQGSEA. CDR3 residues: CSVAGRSAYEQYF. The DNA for the CDR3 is TGCAGCGTTGCAGGGAGGAGCGCCTACGAGCAGTACTTC.

About this clonotype: A much bigger clone sits one base away, suggesting this may be a read error. This sequence joins TRBV6-2 or TRBV6-3 and TRBJ1-2; tentatively, D is TRBD1 (6 bases). This CDR3 contains 14 residues. Germline CDR1 is MNHEY and CDR2 is SVGEGT. Trimming left V 7 bases short and J 7 bases short, with 19 bases between. CDR3 in amino acids: CASTQPDGGTGYTF. In DNA, the CDR3 is TGTGCCAGCACTCAGCCGGACGGGGGCACTGGCTACACCTTC.

This clonotype appeared many times. V is TRBV7-2 and J is TRBJ1-1; D not resolved. The CDR3 is 14 amino acids. V lost 1 base and J 1 base, leaving 7 bases between the germline ends. CDR1 and CDR2 from the germline V gene are SGHTA and FQGNSA. In DNA, the CDR3 is TGTGCCAGCAGCTTAGGTCTTTCGAACACTGAAGCTTTCTTT. Its translation is CASSLGLSNTEAFF.

This clonotype came up many times. The chain combines TRBV20-1 with TRBJ1-1; D is possibly TRBD1 (6 bases). The CDR3 is 13 residues long. Trimming pared 2 bases from V and 3 bases from J, leaving 10 bases between. Germline CDR1 reads DFQATT; CDR2 reads SNEGSKA (reference sequence). The CDR3 loop reads CSARRRGYTEAFF. CDR3 DNA sequence: TGCAGTGCTAGACGCAGGGGATACACTGAAGCTTTCTTT.

Remarks on this clonotype: This may stem from a read error, because a much larger clone lies one nucleotide away. This chain uses TRBV24-1 with TRBJ1-5; possibly TRBD1 for D (5 bases). CDR1 is KGHDR, CDR2 SFDVKD, per germline. The CDR3 covers 16 residues. V dropped 5 bases and J dropped 1 base, with 14 bases sitting between them. The CDR3 sequence is CATSATGAGSNQPQHF. In DNA, the CDR3 is TGTGCCACCAGTGCCACCGGGGCAGGGAGCAATCAGCCCCAGCATTTT.